A selection of T cell receptor beta chains follows, all from one sample in a study of blood T cell repertoires in COVID-19. Some clones are missing from TCRdb's copy, which holds only in-frame ones; the method was immunoSEQ multiplex PCR. Here the sample spans roughly 110,000 clones, around 81% being singletons. The sequencing sample was made of peripheral blood. The source of these receptors is a human donor in a cohort sampled during active COVID-19. CDR3s include the opening cysteine and the closing phenylalanine or tryptophan. The D gene is left open where the match is weak. Only some rows state a clone size, as once, few, many or a class for expanded clones.

j_gene,len,abundance,d_gene,v_gene,CDR3nt,CDR3aa
TRBJ2-3,15,-,TRBD2,TRBV9,TGTGCCAGCAGCGCGACTAGCGGCGCCGAAGATACGCAGTATTTT,CASSATSGAEDTQYF
TRBJ2-7,14,-,TRBD1,TRBV19,TGTGCCAGTAGTGCGGGGACAGGAGGCTACGAGCAGTACTTC,CASSAGTGGYEQYF
TRBJ2-3,14,-,TRBD2,TRBV30,TGTGCCTGGAGTGGGGCGGGAGGCGCAGATACGCAGTATTTT,CAWSGAGGADTQYF
TRBJ2-7,14,once,TRBD1,TRBV13,TGTGCCAGCAGTGACAGGGGCCTTTCCTACGAGCAGTACTTC,CASSDRGLSYEQYF
TRBJ1-5,17,few,-,TRBV19,TGTGCCAGTAGCGCGGGACGGCCGAGAGCAAGCAATCAGCCCCAGCATTTT,CASSAGRPRASNQPQHF
TRBJ2-7,14,-,-,TRBV6-5,TGTGCCAGCAGTTACTCGAGGCAGACCTACGAGCAGTACTTC,CASSYSRQTYEQYF
TRBJ2-7,15,few,-,TRBV6-1,TGTGCCAGCAGTGAACCGGGACTGGGAACCTACGAGCAGTACTTC,CASSEPGLGTYEQYF
TRBJ2-1,18,-,TRBD1,TRBV12-5,TGTGCTAGTGGTCCCGGACAGGGGGCGGGGGGGCGTTGGAATGAGCAGTTCTTC,CASGPGQGAGGRWNEQFF
TRBJ1-5,16,-,TRBD1,TRBV18,TGTGCCAGCTCACCAAGGACAGGGGGCGTCAATCAGCCCCAGCATTTT,CASSPRTGGVNQPQHF
TRBJ1-2,11,-,-,TRBV24-1,TGTGCCACCAGTTCAGGGTTTGGCTACACCTTC,CATSSGFGYTF
TRBJ2-5,15,many,-,TRBV5-1,TGCGCCAGCAGCGGTCATACGGGGGTGGAAGAGACCCAGTACTTC,CASSGHTGVEETQYF
TRBJ1-2,13,once,-,TRBV29-1,TGCAGCGTTGAAGGCCTGCTCGGGTATGGCTACACCTTC,CSVEGLLGYGYTF
TRBJ2-7,14,-,-,TRBV4-2,TGTGCCAGCAGCCAAGCAGGGACTTTCTACGAGCAGTACTTC,CASSQAGTFYEQYF
TRBJ1-2,12,-,TRBD1,TRBV24-1,TGTGCCTCTACGGGACAGTACTATGGCTACACCTTC,CASTGQYYGYTF
TRBJ1-2,14,few,TRBD1,TRBV5-1,TGCGCCAGCAGCCCGGGACAGGGGGCGATCGGCTACACCTTC,CASSPGQGAIGYTF
TRBJ1-5,15,-,-,TRBV3-1/TRBV3-2,TGTGCCAGCAGCCAAGCGACAGGTGCCAATCAGCCCCAGCATTTT,CASSQATGANQPQHF
TRBJ1-2,15,-,-,TRBV7-3,TGTGCCAGCAGCTTTTTGGGGGCCCCTGGGGATGGCTACACCTTC,CASSFLGAPGDGYTF
TRBJ2-7,15,-,TRBD2,TRBV7-3,TGTGCCAGCAGCCAAGCCGGGACTAGCGGATACGAGCAGTACTTC,CASSQAGTSGYEQYF
TRBJ1-1,11,-,-,TRBV19,TGTGCCAGTAGACAGAACACTGAAGCTTTCTTT,CASRQNTEAFF
TRBJ2-3,13,-,TRBD2,TRBV27,TGTGCCAGCAGTTTAAGGGAGGGGGATACGCAGTATTTT,CASSLREGDTQYF
TRBJ1-6,15,-,-,TRBV9,TGTGCCAGCAGCGTTTTCGGTCAGGATAATTCACCCCTCCACTTT,CASSVFGQDNSPLHF
TRBJ1-3,15,few,-,TRBV25-1,TGTGCCAGCAGTGAGCGCGGCGGGAGGATCGGCACCATATATTTT,CASSERGGRIGTIYF
TRBJ1-2,18,-,TRBD1,TRBV4-3,TGCGCCAGCAGCCAAGCAGGCTGGACAGGGGAACCCCCCTATGGCTACACCTTC,CASSQAGWTGEPPYGYTF
TRBJ2-5,13,-,TRBD2,TRBV7-2,TGTGCCAGCAGTTCGGGAGGGGAGGAGACCCAGTACTTC,CASSSGGEETQYF
TRBJ2-7,14,few,-,TRBV29-1,TGCAGCGTTGCTGGCCAGGGCCGACTCTACGAGCAGTACTTC,CSVAGQGRLYEQYF
TRBJ2-5,18,once,TRBD2,TRBV15,TGTGCCACCAGCAGGGATCGCGGGAGACGTGTAGGCCAAGAGACCCAGTACTTC,CATSRDRGRRVGQETQYF
TRBJ2-1,13,-,-,TRBV24-1,TGTGCCACCAGTGATTTGCCAGTATCCGAGCAGTTCTTC,CATSDLPVSEQFF
TRBJ2-7,14,few,-,TRBV27,TGTGCCAGCAGCTGGGACATAAGGGGCTACGAGCAGTACTTC,CASSWDIRGYEQYF
TRBJ2-3,13,few,-,TRBV11-3,TGTGCCAGCAGCTTAGCTCCGACAGATACGCAGTATTTT,CASSLAPTDTQYF
TRBJ1-2,12,-,TRBD1,TRBV29-1,TGCAGCGTTGGGGGACAGGGGCAGGGCTACACCTTC,CSVGGQGQGYTF
TRBJ1-2,13,-,-,TRBV14,TGTGCCAGCAGCCAATCGGGGTTAGAGGGCTACACCTTC,CASSQSGLEGYTF
TRBJ1-6,14,-,-,TRBV5-4,TGTGCCAGCACCCTGGGTGGGAGTCCTTCACCCCTCCACTTT,CASTLGGSPSPLHF